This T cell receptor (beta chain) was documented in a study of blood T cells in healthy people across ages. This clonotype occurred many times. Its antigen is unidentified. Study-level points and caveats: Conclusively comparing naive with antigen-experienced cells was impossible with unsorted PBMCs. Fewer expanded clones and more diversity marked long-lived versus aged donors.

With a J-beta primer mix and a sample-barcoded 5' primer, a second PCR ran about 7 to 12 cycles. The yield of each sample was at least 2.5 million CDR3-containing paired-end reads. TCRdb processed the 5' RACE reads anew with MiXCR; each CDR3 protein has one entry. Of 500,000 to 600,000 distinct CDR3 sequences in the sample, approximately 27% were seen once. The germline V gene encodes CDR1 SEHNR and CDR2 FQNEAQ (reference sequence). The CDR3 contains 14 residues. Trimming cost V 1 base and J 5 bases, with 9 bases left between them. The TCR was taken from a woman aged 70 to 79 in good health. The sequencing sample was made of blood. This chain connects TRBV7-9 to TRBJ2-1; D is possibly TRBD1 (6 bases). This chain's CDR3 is CASSLGGQNNEQFF. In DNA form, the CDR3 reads TGTGCCAGCAGCTTAGGGGGGCAGAACAATGAGCAGTTCTTC. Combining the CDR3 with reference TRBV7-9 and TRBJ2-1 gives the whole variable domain DTGVSQNPRHKITKRGQNVTFRCDPISEHNRLYWYRQTLGQGPEFLTYFQNEAQLEKSRLLSDRFSAERPKGSFSTLEIQRTEQGDSAMYLCASSLGGQNNEQFFGPGTRLTVL.